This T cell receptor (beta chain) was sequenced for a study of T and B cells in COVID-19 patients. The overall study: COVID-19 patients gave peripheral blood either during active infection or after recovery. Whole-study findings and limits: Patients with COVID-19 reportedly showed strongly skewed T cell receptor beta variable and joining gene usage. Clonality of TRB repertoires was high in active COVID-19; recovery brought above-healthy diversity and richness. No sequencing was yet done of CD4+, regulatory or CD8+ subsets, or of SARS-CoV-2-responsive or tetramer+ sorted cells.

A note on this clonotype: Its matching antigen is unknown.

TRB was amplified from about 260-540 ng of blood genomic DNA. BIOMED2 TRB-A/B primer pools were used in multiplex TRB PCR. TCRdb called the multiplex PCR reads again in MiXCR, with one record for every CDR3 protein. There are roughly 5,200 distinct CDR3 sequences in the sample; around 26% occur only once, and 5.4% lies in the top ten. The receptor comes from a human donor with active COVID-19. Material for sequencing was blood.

CDR3 protein: CSARLGMGWDEKLFF. The CDR3 bases are TGCAGTGCTAGATTGGGGATGGGGTGGGATGAAAAACTGTTTTTT. The rearrangement joins TRBV20-1 to TRBJ1-4; no firm D call. CDR1 DFQATT and CDR2 SNEGSKA come from the germline V gene (reference sequence). Trimming took 2 bases from V and 6 from J, leaving 16 bases between them. The CDR3 loop spans 15 amino acids.